The 29 T cell receptor beta chains reported below all come from one sample, sequenced in a study of cytomegalovirus exposure and HLA in healthy donors. The PCR used 60 Vbeta and 13 Jbeta primers. The data were produced by immunoSEQ multiplex PCR, yet TCRdb's version contains in-frame clones alone and is incomplete. The sample shows 100,000 to 120,000 clones, about four fifths of them seen only once. What was sequenced was PBMCs. Receptor source: a woman aged 55-69 years in good health and CMV-seropositive.

This clone appeared a single time. The CDR3 DNA reads as TGTGCCAGCAGCTTGTTCCCCGGGACTAGCGGGACTTCCTCCTACGAGCAGTACTTC. The encoded protein is CASSLFPGTSGTSSYEQYF. The V call is TRBV5-5, the J call TRBJ2-7; TRBD2 matches at 13 bases. This CDR3 comprises 19 residues. Trimming removed 1 base from V and 0 bases from J; junction bases left unmatched: 10. The germline V gene encodes CDR1 SGHKS and CDR2 YYEKEE (reference sequence).

This clone was detected only a few times. The chain links TRBV5-8 to TRBJ1-4, with D maybe TRBD1 (6 bases). V was shortened by 0 bases and J by 8 bases, with 14 bases between the two germline ends. This CDR3 contains 15 residues. The germline V gene has CDR1 SGHTS and CDR2 YDEGEE. CDR3 bases: TGTGCCAGCAGCTTGGACAGGGTAGGGCTGGAAAAACTGTTTTTT. This codes for CASSLDRVGLEKLFF.

This chain uses TRBV20-1 with TRBJ2-2; the D gene is possibly TRBD1 (6 bases). This CDR3 has 11 residues. Looked up from germline, CDR1 is DFQATT and CDR2 is SNEGSKA (reference sequence). V gave up 3 bases and J gave up 7 bases, with 6 bases separating them. The CDR3 spells CSARGHGELFF. CDR3 DNA sequence: TGCAGTGCTAGGGGACACGGGGAGCTGTTTTTT.

The chain combines TRBV13 with TRBJ2-4; the D is unclear. The V end was cut by 4 bases, the J end by 1 base, with 8 bases between. The CDR3 has 14 amino acids. Germline loops: CDR1 PRHDT, CDR2 FYEKMQ (reference sequence). CDR3 nucleotide sequence: TGTGCCAGCAGCTCCCCTCAGGCCAAAAACATTCAGTACTTC. It specifies CASSSPQAKNIQYF.

This sequence joins TRBV5-1 and TRBJ2-5, with 8 bases lining up with TRBD1. The end of the DNA is better explained by TRBJ2-7, so the J call may be wrong. CDR1 SGHRS and CDR2 YFSETQ come from the germline V gene. This CDR3 spans 15 amino acids. CDR3 region: CASSQFWTGSYEQYF. As DNA, the CDR3 is TGCGCCAGCAGCCAATTCTGGACAGGGTCCTACGAGCAGTACTTC.

The chain carries TRBV28 and TRBJ2-7; 10 bases are a match to TRBD2. J was trimmed by 2 bases and V by 6 bases; bases with no gene match: 4. This CDR3 is 14 amino acids long. Germline V gene lookup returns CDR1 MDHEN and CDR2 SYDVKM. The CDR3 DNA follows: TGTGCCAGCAGCTCACTAGCGGGGACCTACGAGCAGTACTTC. This encodes CASSSLAGTYEQYF.

The chain couples TRBV5-1 to TRBJ1-6, with 8 bases matching TRBD1. CDR1 SGHRS and CDR2 YFSETQ come from the germline V gene. V lost 7 bases and J lost 8; bases outside the gene matches: 11. The CDR3 totals 15 residues. CDR3 protein: CASGPQQGGDSPLHF. The CDR3 bases are TGCGCCAGCGGCCCTCAACAGGGGGGGGATTCACCCCTCCACTTT.

V is TRBV5-1 and J is TRBJ2-5; TRBD2 is a possible D gene (5 bases). The CDR3 runs 14 residues. Germline V gene sequence: CDR1 SGHRS, CDR2 YFSETQ. V lost 3 bases and J lost 3, with 12 bases in between. The CDR3 DNA follows: TGCGCCAGCAGCTCCGGGGTCGGGAAAGAGACCCAGTACTTC. Amino acid sequence: CASSSGVGKETQYF.

The chain has TRBV6-1 and TRBJ1-2, with TRBD1 matching over 8 bases. Trimming took 6 bases from V and 11 from J; bases not matched to a gene: 8. The CDR3 is made up of 12 amino acids. The germline gives CDR1 MNHNS, CDR2 SASEGT. CDR3 region: CASSPGQGRYTF. The CDR3 region has the DNA TGTGCCAGCAGCCCTGGACAGGGCCGGTACACCTTC.

This sequence joins TRBV7-9 and TRBJ2-1; 8 nucleotides match TRBD2. The CDR3 covers 17 residues. The germline V gene encodes CDR1 SEHNR and CDR2 FQNEAQ (reference sequence). V dropped 5 bases and J dropped 3; count of bases not matched to a gene: 12. DNA for the CDR3: TGTGCCAGCAGCCCTCCCGCCGGGGGGGCGCGCTACAATGAGCAGTTCTTC. Translating gives CASSPPAGGARYNEQFF. Together with reference TRBV7-9 and TRBJ2-1, the CDR3 gives the full variable domain: DTGVSQNPRHKITKRGQNVTFRCDPISEHNRLYWYRQTLGQGPEFLTYFQNEAQLEKSRLLSDRFSAERPKGSFSTLEIQRTEQGDSAMYLCASSPPAGGARYNEQFFGPGTRLTVL.

The V gene is TRBV21-1, the J gene TRBJ1-2; TRBD1 reflects the table's D call only, with no check against the DNA. TRBV21-1 constitutes a pseudogene. This CDR3 is 14 amino acids long. CDR3 amino acids: CASSKARPRHGYTF. As DNA, the CDR3 is TGTGCCAGCAGCAAAGCCAGGCCGCGCCATGGCTACACCTTC.

The chain has TRBV28 and TRBJ2-7; 12 bases match TRBD2. This CDR3 is 14 amino acids long. V was clipped by 2 bases and J by 4 bases; unmatched bases: 0. Looked up from germline, CDR1 is MDHEN and CDR2 is SYDVKM. The CDR3 spells CASSLLAGGYEQYF. CDR3 DNA sequence: TGTGCCAGCAGTTTACTAGCGGGGGGGTACGAGCAGTACTTC.

V usage is TRBV13 and J usage is TRBJ2-7; D remains unclear. CDR3 length: 11 residues. The V and J ends lost 4 bases and 4 bases respectively, with 5 bases between them. Germline lookup yields CDR1 PRHDT and CDR2 FYEKMQ (reference sequence). The CDR3 DNA is TGTGCCAGCAGCTCCCAGTACGAGCAGTACTTC. It codes for CASSSQYEQYF.

The chain couples TRBV10-3 to TRBJ2-7; 12 bases map to TRBD2. Germline CDR1 and CDR2: ENHRY and SYGVKD. The V gene end was trimmed by 5 bases and the J gene end by 6 bases; junction bases not matched to a gene: 8. This CDR3 spans 15 amino acids. The CDR3 nucleotides read TGTGCCATCAGTATTGGACTAGCGGGAAGGGGCGAGCAGTACTTC. This encodes CAISIGLAGRGEQYF.

This chain links TRBV5-1 with TRBJ1-2; 7 nucleotides match TRBD1. The junction had 3 bases not matched to a gene; V was cut back by 5 bases and J by 2 bases. CDR3 length: 13 residues. The germline gives CDR1 SGHRS, CDR2 YFSETQ. The CDR3 DNA follows: TGCGCCAGCAGTTCGGGACAGAACTATGGCTACACCTTC. It codes for CASSSGQNYGYTF.

This clone was observed a handful of times. The rearrangement links TRBV5-1 to TRBJ2-5; 8 bases map to TRBD1. Germline trimming cut 6 bases from V and 4 bases from J; bases unmatched to any gene: 8. The CDR3 is 14 residues long. From germline, CDR1 is SGHRS and CDR2 YFSETQ. In DNA, the CDR3 is TGCGCCAGCACCCAGCCAGGGGGCGTAGAGACCCAGTACTTC. It is translated as CASTQPGGVETQYF.

V gene TRBV5-4 combines with J gene TRBJ2-2; the match to TRBD2 covers 8 bases. The length of the CDR3 is 15 residues. The germline V gene encodes CDR1 SGHNT and CDR2 YYREEE (reference sequence). The V gene end was trimmed by 1 base and the J gene end by 3 bases; junction bases not matched to a gene: 2. As DNA, the CDR3 is TGTGCCAGCAGCTTGCCGGGGGGGGACACCGGGGAGCTGTTTTTT. Translation: CASSLPGGDTGELFF.

This sequence joins TRBV10-1 and TRBJ2-1; 8 nucleotides line up with TRBD2. CDR3 length: 17 residues. Germline loops: CDR1 WNHNN, CDR2 SYGVQD (reference sequence). The ends lost 5 bases at V and 2 bases at J; junction bases unmatched: 11. The CDR3 spells CASSPSRAGAAYNEQFF. The CDR3 DNA reads as TGCGCCAGCAGTCCCTCTAGAGCGGGAGCAGCCTACAATGAGCAGTTCTTC.

The chain is built from TRBV30 and TRBJ1-1; the D is unclear. Germline V CDR1 and CDR2: GTSNPN, SVGIG (reference sequence). Trimming removed 1 base from V and 9 bases from J, with 9 bases in between. The CDR3 totals 11 residues. The CDR3 sequence: CAWSAGRQAFF. The CDR3 DNA is TGTGCCTGGAGTGCCGGGAGACAAGCTTTCTTT.

Turning to this clone: Other DNA sequences in this sample translate to the same CDR3. The chain joins TRBV7-2 to TRBJ2-1, with TRBD2 matching 7 bases. The CDR3 is made up of 16 amino acids. The germline CDR1 and CDR2 sequences are SGHTA and FQGNSA. V trimming: 1 base; J trimming: 4 bases; junction bases outside the gene matches: 7. In DNA, the CDR3 is TGTGCCAGCAGCTTAGTACGGCTAGCGGTTTACAATGAGCAGTTCTTC. It translates to CASSLVRLAVYNEQFF.

The J gene is TRBJ1-4, the V gene TRBV6-6, with 8 bases identical to TRBD1. V dropped 2 bases and J dropped 7; count of bases not matched to a gene: 9. This CDR3 comprises 16 residues. Per germline, CDR1 MNHNY and CDR2 SVGAGI (reference sequence). The DNA for the CDR3 is TGTGCCAGCAGTTACGGGCAGGGGGCTCGAGGTGAAAAACTGTTTTTT. This translates into CASSYGQGARGEKLFF.

On this clone itself: The junction does not match germline at one end; this may be a read error. The V and J genes are TRBV29-1 and TRBJ2-2, with 10 bases matching TRBD1. Germline V CDR1 and CDR2: SQVTM, ANQGSEA. This CDR3 contains 14 residues. Here the CDR3 reads CSVEDRGPDGELFF. CDR3 bases: TGCAGCGTCGAAGACAGGGGGCCTGACGGGGAGCTGTTTTTT.

The rearrangement uses TRBV6-5 and TRBJ2-3; D unclear. CDR1 is MNHEY and CDR2 is SVGAGI in the germline V gene. CDR3 length: 13 amino acids. Between the trimmed V and J ends, which lost 0 bases and 3 bases, there was a span of 4 bases. CDR3 nucleotides: TGTGCCAGCAGTTACTCAGCTACAGATACGCAGTATTTT. This codes for CASSYSATDTQYF.

The CDR3, as DNA: TGTGCCGGCGGCACAGGGGTGACTAGGGGCTACACCTTC. It translates to CAGGTGVTRGYTF. The V and J genes are TRBV30 and TRBJ1-2; 7 nucleotides align to TRBD1. Trimming at V came to 8 bases and at J to 8 bases, leaving 14 bases not matched to a gene. Per the germline V gene, CDR1 is GTSNPN and CDR2 is SVGIG (reference sequence). This CDR3 is built from 13 residues.

The genes are TRBV9 and TRBJ2-5; TRBD1 aligns across 7 bases. TRBJ2-7 explains the end of the DNA better; the J call may be wrong. Germline loops: CDR1 SGDLS, CDR2 YYNGEE. The CDR3 has 14 amino acids. The CDR3 nucleotides are TGTGCCAGCAGCTTACGGACAGGCTCCTACGAGCAGTACTTC. It codes for CASSLRTGSYEQYF.

The chain has TRBV7-9 and TRBJ1-1; D might be TRBD1 (6 bases). V lost 5 bases to trimming and J lost 8 bases, with 18 bases between them. The germline gives CDR1 SEHNR, CDR2 FQNEAQ (reference sequence). The length of the CDR3 is 14 residues. The chain's CDR3 is CASSLLRGPEEAFF. For the CDR3, the DNA is TGTGCCAGCAGCCTACTCAGGGGACCAGAAGAAGCTTTCTTT.

This clone is medium-sized (0.01 to 0.1%). This rearrangement joins TRBV7-9 to TRBJ2-7; 9 bases align to TRBD2. CDR1 is SEHNR, CDR2 FQNEAQ, per germline (reference sequence). This CDR3 comprises 15 residues. V gave up 5 bases and J gave up 2 bases; unmatched junction bases: 7. The CDR3 reads CASSPGGGAPYEQYF. CDR3 nucleotide sequence: TGTGCCAGCAGCCCCGGCGGGGGGGCACCCTACGAGCAGTACTTC. Variable domain in full (rest from reference TRBV7-9 and TRBJ2-7): DTGVSQNPRHKITKRGQNVTFRCDPISEHNRLYWYRQTLGQGPEFLTYFQNEAQLEKSRLLSDRFSAERPKGSFSTLEIQRTEQGDSAMYLCASSPGGGAPYEQYFGPGTRLTVT.

This clone appeared once. The chain links TRBV19 to TRBJ1-5; D ambiguous. This CDR3 region has 15 residues. V dropped 7 bases and J dropped 1 base, with 14 bases sitting between them. From germline, CDR1 is LNHDA and CDR2 SQIVND (reference sequence). The CDR3 loop reads CASIPGSWSNQPQHF. Written as DNA, the CDR3 is TGTGCCAGTATTCCGGGGAGCTGGAGCAATCAGCCCCAGCATTTT. Full variable domain (rest looked up from reference TRBV19 and TRBJ1-5): DGGITQSPKYLFRKEGQNVTLSCEQNLNHDAMYWYRQDPGQGLRLIYYSQIVNDFQKGDIAEGYSVSREKKESFPLTVTSAQKNPTAFYLCASIPGSWSNQPQHFGDGTRLSIL.

The V gene is TRBV12-5, the J gene TRBJ2-7, with 10 bases matching TRBD2. In germline, CDR1 is LGHNT, CDR2 FRNRAP. This CDR3 has 13 residues. Losses at the gene ends were 6 bases for V and 3 bases for J; bases not matched to a gene: 2. The CDR3 here is CASGLAGDYEQYF. In nucleotides, the CDR3 is TGTGCTAGTGGCCTAGCGGGAGACTACGAGCAGTACTTC.